This T cell receptor (beta chain) was obtained from a study of shared clonotypes between healthy human individuals. V lost 5 bases and J 6 bases, leaving 12 bases between the germline ends. The CDR3 sequence is 13 residues long. Per the germline V gene, CDR1 is LNHDA and CDR2 is SQIVND (reference sequence). Profiled with immunoSEQ multiplex PCR; TCRdb holds only in-frame clones, not every one. Of about 2.3 million clones in the sample, 80% to 95% were seen once. The sample taken for sequencing was naive CD4+ T cells from PBMCs. Noted subset: CD45RA+ positively selected. The source of this sequence is a man between 18 and 29 years old in good health. Some clones in this sample may be carry-over from other donors' samples. The chain has TRBV19 and TRBJ2-3, with D maybe TRBD2 (6 bases). CDR3 coding DNA: TGTGCCAGTAGTGTGCGGGGCTCGGATACGCAGTATTTT. Its translation: CASSVRGSDTQYF.